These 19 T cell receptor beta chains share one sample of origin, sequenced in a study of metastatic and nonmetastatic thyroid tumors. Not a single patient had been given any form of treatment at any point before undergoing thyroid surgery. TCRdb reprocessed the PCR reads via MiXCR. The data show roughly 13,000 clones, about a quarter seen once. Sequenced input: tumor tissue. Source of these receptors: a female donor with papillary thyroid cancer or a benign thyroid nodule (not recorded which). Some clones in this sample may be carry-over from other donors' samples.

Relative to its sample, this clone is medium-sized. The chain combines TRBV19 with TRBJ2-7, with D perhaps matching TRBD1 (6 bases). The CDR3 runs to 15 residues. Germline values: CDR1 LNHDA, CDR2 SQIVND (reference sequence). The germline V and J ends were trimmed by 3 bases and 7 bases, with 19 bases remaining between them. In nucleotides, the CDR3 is TGTGCCAGTAGTATTGGGGACACGATCTCGGAGGAGCAGTACTTC. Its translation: CASSIGDTISEEQYF.

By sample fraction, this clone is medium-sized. The CDR3 DNA reads TGTGCCAGCAGCTGGGACTATTCCTACGAGCAGTACTTC. Its protein product is CASSWDYSYEQYF. This rearrangement joins TRBV7-9 to TRBJ2-7; 7 bases align to TRBD2. Germline V gene sequence: CDR1 SEHNR, CDR2 FQNEAQ (reference sequence). The V segment lost 4 bases and the J segment 1 base; nucleotides outside the gene matches: 1. The CDR3 has 13 residues.

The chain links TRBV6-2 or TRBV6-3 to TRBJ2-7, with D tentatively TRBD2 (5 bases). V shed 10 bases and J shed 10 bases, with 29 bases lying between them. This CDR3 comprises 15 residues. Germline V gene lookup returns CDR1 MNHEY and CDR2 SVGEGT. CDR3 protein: CATLLFYREGRDQYF. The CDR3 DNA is TGTGCCACCCTGCTTTTCTATCGGGAAGGTCGGGATCAGTACTTC.

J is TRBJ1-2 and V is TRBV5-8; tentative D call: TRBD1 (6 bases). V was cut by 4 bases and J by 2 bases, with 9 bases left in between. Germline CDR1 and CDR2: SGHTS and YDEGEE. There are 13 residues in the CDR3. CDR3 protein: CASSLGANYGYTF. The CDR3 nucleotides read TGTGCCAGCAGCCTGGGGGCCAACTATGGCTACACCTTC.

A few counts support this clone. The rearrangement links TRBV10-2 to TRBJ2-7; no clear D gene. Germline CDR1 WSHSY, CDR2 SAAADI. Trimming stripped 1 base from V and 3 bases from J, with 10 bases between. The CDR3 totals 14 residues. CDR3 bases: TGCGCCAGCAGTGAGTTGACACACTACTACGAGCAGTACTTC. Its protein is CASSELTHYYEQYF.

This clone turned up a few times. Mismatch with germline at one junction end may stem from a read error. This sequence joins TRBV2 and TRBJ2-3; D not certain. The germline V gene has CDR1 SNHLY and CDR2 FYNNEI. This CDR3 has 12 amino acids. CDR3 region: CANSSVLDTQYF. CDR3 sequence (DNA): TGTGCCAACAGTAGTGTACTAGATACGCAGTATTTT.

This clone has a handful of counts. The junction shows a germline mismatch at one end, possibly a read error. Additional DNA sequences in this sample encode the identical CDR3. The CDR3 DNA reads as TGTGCCAGCGGCAGGGGTAATTATGGCTATACCTTC. Its protein is CASGRGNYGYTF. The chain recombines TRBV27 with TRBJ1-2; tentative D call: TRBD1 (6 bases). In germline, CDR1 is MNHEY, CDR2 SMNVEV (reference sequence). CDR3 length: 12 amino acids.

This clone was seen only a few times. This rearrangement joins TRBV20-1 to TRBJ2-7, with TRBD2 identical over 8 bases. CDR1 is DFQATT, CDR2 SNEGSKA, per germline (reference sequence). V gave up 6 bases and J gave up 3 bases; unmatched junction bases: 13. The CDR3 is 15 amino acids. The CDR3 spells CSATPLTSGYYEQYF. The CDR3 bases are TGCAGTGCGACTCCCCTAACTAGCGGTTACTACGAGCAGTACTTC.

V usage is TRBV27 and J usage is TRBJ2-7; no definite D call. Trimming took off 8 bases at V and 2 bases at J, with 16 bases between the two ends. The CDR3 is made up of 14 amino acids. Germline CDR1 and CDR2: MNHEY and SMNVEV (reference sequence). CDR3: CASRSPGRTYEQYF. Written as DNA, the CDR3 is TGTGCCAGCCGGTCCCCAGGCAGGACCTACGAGCAGTACTTC.

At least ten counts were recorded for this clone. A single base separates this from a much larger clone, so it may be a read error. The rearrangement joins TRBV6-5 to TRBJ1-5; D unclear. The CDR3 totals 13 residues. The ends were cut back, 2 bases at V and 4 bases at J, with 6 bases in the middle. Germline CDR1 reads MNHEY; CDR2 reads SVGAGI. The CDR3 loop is CASSYRDNQPQHF. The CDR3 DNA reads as TGTGCCAGCAGTTACAGGGATAATCAGCCCCAGCATTTT.

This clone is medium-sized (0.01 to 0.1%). This chain's CDR3 is CASIGTQGAGYYNEQFF. For the CDR3, the DNA is TGTGCCAGCATTGGAACCCAAGGGGCGGGGTACTACAATGAGCAGTTCTTC. The chain joins TRBV6-1 to TRBJ2-1; weak D call: TRBD2 (6 bases). Germline assignment: CDR1 MNHNS and CDR2 SASEGT. Trimming removed 7 bases at V and 3 bases at J, with 22 bases between. The CDR3 sequence is 17 residues long.

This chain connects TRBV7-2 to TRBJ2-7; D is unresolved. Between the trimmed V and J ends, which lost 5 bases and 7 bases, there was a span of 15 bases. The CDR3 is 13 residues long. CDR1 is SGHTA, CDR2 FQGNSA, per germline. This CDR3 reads CASSVSRVGEQYF. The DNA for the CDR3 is TGTGCCAGCAGCGTAAGCCGGGTGGGTGAGCAGTACTTC.

This chain's CDR3 is CASSDGTGTSNYGYTF. CDR3 in DNA: TGTGCCAGCAGTGACGGGACAGGGACATCAAACTATGGCTACACCTTC. The rearrangement links TRBV6-1 to TRBJ1-2; 9 positions match TRBD1. The germline V gene encodes CDR1 MNHNS and CDR2 SASEGT. J gave up 2 bases and V 3 bases, and 7 bases lay outside the gene matches. The length of the CDR3 is 16 residues.

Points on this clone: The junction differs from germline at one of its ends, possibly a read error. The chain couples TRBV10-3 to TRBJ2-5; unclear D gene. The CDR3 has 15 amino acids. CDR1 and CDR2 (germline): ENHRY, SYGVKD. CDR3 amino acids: CSISEGHPTQETQYF. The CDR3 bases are TGTTCCATCAGTGAAGGGCATCCTACCCAAGAGACCCAGTACTTC.

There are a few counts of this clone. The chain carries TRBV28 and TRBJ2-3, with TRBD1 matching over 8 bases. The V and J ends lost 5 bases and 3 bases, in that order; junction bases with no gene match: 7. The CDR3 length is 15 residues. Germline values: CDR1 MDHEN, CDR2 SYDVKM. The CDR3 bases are TGTGCCAGCAGTCCCCCGGACAGGGATACAGATACGCAGTATTTT. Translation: CASSPPDRDTDTQYF.

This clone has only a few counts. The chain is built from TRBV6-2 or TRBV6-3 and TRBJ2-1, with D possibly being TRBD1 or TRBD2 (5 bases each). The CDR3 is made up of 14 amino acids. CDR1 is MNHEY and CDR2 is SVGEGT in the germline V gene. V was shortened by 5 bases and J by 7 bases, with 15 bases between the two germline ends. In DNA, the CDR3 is TGTGCCAGCAGTGGGAGAGGGGATAGGAATGAGCAGTTCTTC. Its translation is CASSGRGDRNEQFF.

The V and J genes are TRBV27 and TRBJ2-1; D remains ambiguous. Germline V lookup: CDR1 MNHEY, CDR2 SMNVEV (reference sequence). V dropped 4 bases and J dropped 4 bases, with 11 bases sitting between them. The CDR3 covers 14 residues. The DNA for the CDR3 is TGTGCCAGCAGTTGGAGCTATAGGTACAATGAGCAGTTCTTC. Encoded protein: CASSWSYRYNEQFF.

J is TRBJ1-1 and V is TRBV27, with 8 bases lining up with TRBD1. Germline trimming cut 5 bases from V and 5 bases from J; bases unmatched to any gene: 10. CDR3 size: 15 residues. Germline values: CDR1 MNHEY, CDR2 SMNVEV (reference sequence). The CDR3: CASSPQRTGRTEAFF. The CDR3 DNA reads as TGTGCCAGCAGTCCCCAACGGACAGGGCGAACTGAAGCTTTCTTT.

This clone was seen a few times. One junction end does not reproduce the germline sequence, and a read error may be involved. The CDR3 sequence: CASSYSFDYEHYF. DNA of the CDR3: TGCGCCAGCAGTTACTCGTTCGACTACGAGCATTACTTC. The chain couples TRBV6-5 to TRBJ2-7; D might be TRBD2 (5 bases). The CDR3 sequence is 13 residues long. CDR1 and CDR2 (germline): MNHEY, SVGAGI.